This T cell receptor beta chain was captured by sequencing in a study of control samples from healthy donors and cancer patients (dated by TCRdb to 2019 to 2021). The germline V gene yields SGDLS for CDR1 and YYNGEE for CDR2. The cysteine opens and the phenylalanine closes a CDR3 of 17 amino acids. The sequence is cut down to CDR3 DNA, 51 bases in frame from base 1. V ends up 4 bases short and J 4 bases short, with an unmatched junction base count of 16. For this clone: Its antigen target is currently unknown. Nothing much larger sits one base from this clone, and base qualities are not available.

Preparation of the library involved the immunoSEQ multiplex PCR assay. Entries here come from immuneACCESS through TCRdb and include only in-frame sequences with V and J called. Some clones fail to appear in such tables; in the studies checked, an unresolved V gene covers under half of the shortfall, and the cause of the remainder is unknown. In all, the sample holds 100,000 to 150,000 clones, and about 95% of those were seen once. Around 3.6% of the sample rests with the top ten. The source is a man younger than 40 in good health. The sequenced sample was blood. The rearrangement joined TRBV9 to TRBJ1-2, with 7 central nucleotides matching TRBD1. At the DNA level, the sequence is TGTGCCAGCAGCCCCACAGCACGAGCGGACAGGTTCTATGGCTACACCTTC. It translates as CASSPTARADRFYGYTF.